The clone carrying this T cell receptor (beta chain) was seen a handful of times. Its specificity is not known. This sample was included in a study of breast tumors, draining lymph nodes, adjacent tissues. CDR3 size: 17 residues. V was pared by 0 bases and J by 0 bases, with 5 bases of the junction left unmatched. Per the germline V gene, CDR1 is MGHRA and CDR2 is YSYEKL. TCRdb redid the calling of the multiplex PCR reads with MiXCR, one entry per CDR3 protein. The table includes about 150,000 distinct CDR3 sequences, 20% to 25% detected once. Points from the study as a whole: Data fit most tumor T cells coming from lymph node, expanding in tumor. Tumor TCR diversity was below lymph nodes but above nontumor tissue. Luminal-like breast cancer showed significantly greater tumor-nontumor repertoire similarity than basal-like breast cancer did.

Axillary draining lymph nodes of breast cancer patients supplied the node samples. The V gene is TRBV4-1, the J gene TRBJ2-4; TRBD1 matches 7 bases. Material: axillary lymph node tissue. The TCR originated in a female donor with breast cancer. Some clones in this sample may be carry-over from other donors' samples. The CDR3 bases are TGCGCCAGCAGCCAAGAACCGGGACAGCTAGCCAAAAACATTCAGTACTTC. Protein sequence: CASSQEPGQLAKNIQYF.